Described below is a single T cell receptor beta chain sequence and its context. Its antigen is not identified. This sample was included in a study of T cell responses to AZD1222 COVID-19 vaccine. Study at large: It was second doses at about 4 or about 12 weeks that were pooled. Study conclusions and caveats: The donor group comprised mostly white British people and more females; the analysis possibly underestimated clonal diversity. Regions left unmutated in variants are reportedly the target of nearly half of spike-specific TCRs. Samples come after the peak T cell response, not at day 14.

Germline V gene sequence: CDR1 MNHEY, CDR2 SMNVEV (reference sequence). After removal of 0 bases from V and 2 bases from J, the junction contained 15 bases not matched to a gene. The CDR3 totals 21 residues. Here immunoSEQ multiplex PCR was the method, and the copy in TCRdb shows in-frame clones only, minus some. This sample has 150,000 or so clones, with approximately 90% found just once. This chain joins TRBV27 and TRBJ2-1, with TRBD2 identical over 11 bases. The TCR sequence derives from an adult in good health. Sequenced material: peripheral blood, taken on day 0 of AZD1222 vaccination. CDR3 amino acids: CASSLSAGTSGYKQAYNEQFF. CDR3 DNA sequence: TGTGCCAGCAGTTTATCCGCCGGGACTAGCGGATACAAACAGGCCTACAATGAGCAGTTCTTC.